This is a list of T cell receptor beta chains from one sample in a study of cytomegalovirus exposure and HLA in healthy donors. Assay used: immunoSEQ multiplex PCR; TCRdb lists only in-frame clones, some missing. The table has approximately 220,000 clones, about three quarters seen once. The material sequenced was PBMCs. These receptors were taken from a man aged 18 to 30 in good health and CMV-seronegative. Both conserved end residues are part of each CDR3. A D gene is named only where the DNA matches it firmly. Clone size is not always given. Where it is, it says once, few, many or a class for expanded clones.

D gene	clone size	J gene	CDR3 length	V gene	CDR3 DNA	CDR3 protein
TRBD2	-	TRBJ2-1	16	TRBV2	TGTGCCAGCAGTCGGACTAGCGGAAGCTCCTACAATGAGCAGTTCTTC	CASSRTSGSSYNEQFF
TRBD1	-	TRBJ2-7	14	TRBV27	TGTGCCAGCAGCCTAGGTGGGACAGGGAACGAGCAGTACTTC	CASSLGGTGNEQYF
TRBD1	-	TRBJ1-1	13	TRBV30	TGTGCCTGGAGTGGGGACAGGAGATTTGAAGCTTTCTTT	CAWSGDRRFEAFF
TRBD1	-	TRBJ2-1	14	TRBV5-8	TGTGCCAGCAGCGTGGGACAGGGGATCGATGAGCAGTTCTTC	CASSVGQGIDEQFF
-	-	TRBJ2-7	19	TRBV30	TGTGCCTGGAGTCCCCGTTGGGGGCGACGTTTTAGTGGGGGCTACGAGCAGTACTTC	CAWSPRWGRRFSGGYEQYF
TRBD1	-	TRBJ2-7	14	TRBV5-1	TGCGCCAGCAGCTTGAGGACAGGGCGGGACGAGCAGTACTTC	CASSLRTGRDEQYF
-	-	TRBJ2-5	13	TRBV9	TGTGCCAGCAGCCCTCCCAGGGTAGAGACCCAGTACTTC	CASSPPRVETQYF
-	-	TRBJ1-1	15	TRBV7-9	TGTGCCAGCAGCCCCCCACCACAGGGGAACACTGAAGCTTTCTTT	CASSPPPQGNTEAFF
TRBD1	-	TRBJ1-2	11	TRBV28	TGTGCCTTGCAGGGGGCTGGGGGCTACACCTTC	CALQGAGGYTF
TRBD2	-	TRBJ2-7	16	TRBV6-4	TGTGCCAGCAGTGGCCCCGCGGGGGGGACGGCCTACGAGCAGTACTTC	CASSGPAGGTAYEQYF
-	-	TRBJ2-2	13	TRBV18	TGTGCCAGCTCACGGAGGGAAACCGGGGAGCTGTTTTTT	CASSRRETGELFF
TRBD2	-	TRBJ2-7	14	TRBV7-9	TGTGCCAGCAGCCACTCTAGCGGCACCTACGAGCAGTACTTC	CASSHSSGTYEQYF
TRBD1	-	TRBJ2-3	16	TRBV19	TGTGCCAGTAGTCCTCGGACAGGGGGACACACAGATACGCAGTATTTT	CASSPRTGGHTDTQYF
-	-	TRBJ2-7	12	TRBV7-8	TGTGCCAGCAGCTTACAGGGTAACGAGCAGTACTTC	CASSLQGNEQYF
TRBD1	-	TRBJ2-4	16	TRBV7-2	TGTGCCAGCAGCTCGGACAGGGCTCTAGCCAAAAACATTCAGTACTTC	CASSSDRALAKNIQYF
-	-	TRBJ1-2	14	TRBV7-9	TGTGCCAGCAGCCCGGACCCTCAGCGGACGGGCTACACCTTC	CASSPDPQRTGYTF
TRBD2	few	TRBJ2-1	16	TRBV9	TGTGCCAGCAGCGTAGGCCCTAGCGGGGGGTACAATGAGCAGTTCTTC	CASSVGPSGGYNEQFF
-	few	TRBJ1-3	12	TRBV30	TGTGCCTGGAGTTCCACTGGAAACACCATATATTTT	CAWSSTGNTIYF
-	-	TRBJ1-2	15	TRBV10-3	TGTGCCATCAGTGAAATGGATTTGGAGGCCTATGGCTACACCTTC	CAISEMDLEAYGYTF
TRBD2	-	TRBJ2-1	16	TRBV9	TGTGCCAGCAGCCCCCGACTAGCGGGGGGGCAGGATGAGCAGTTCTTC	CASSPRLAGGQDEQFF
-	-	TRBJ2-5	12	TRBV19	TGTGCCAGTAGTGTGCGGATGGGGACCCAGTACTTC	CASSVRMGTQYF
-	-	TRBJ2-1	13	TRBV5-4	TGTGCCAGCAGCTTGGACTTTAACAATGAGCAGTTCTTC	CASSLDFNNEQFF